Sequencing of this TCR beta chain was carried out in a study of CD8 T cells in ankylosing spondylitis. Study-level points and caveats: What appeared characteristic of ankylosing spondylitis blood was a TCR beta motif of fewer than ten highly homologous variants. The clones that were linked to disease were reported to be significantly enriched in matched synovial fluid samples from ankylosing spondylitis patients.

Scientists made TCR beta libraries using quantitative 5'-RACE with molecular barcodes. TCRdb redid the calling of the 5' RACE reads with MiXCR, one entry per CDR3 protein. The sample lists hundreds of thousands of distinct CDR3 sequences, about 25% occurring once. Points on this clonotype: Its target is unknown.

The CDR3 length is 14 residues. The J segment lost 0 bases and the V segment lost 7 bases, leaving 5 bases of the junction unmatched. The germline CDR1 and CDR2 sequences are WSHSY and SAAADI. The receptor's source is a male donor with ankylosing spondylitis. The specimen sequenced was blood, either unsorted or a sorted T cell fraction (not recorded which). The chain carries TRBV10-2 and TRBJ2-7; 8 nucleotides line up with TRBD2. The CDR3 region has the DNA TGCGCCAGCACTCGACTAGCGAGCTCCTACGAGCAGTACTTC. As protein: CASTRLASSYEQYF.